A selection of T cell receptor beta chains follows, all from one sample in a study of blood T cell repertoires in COVID-19. Generated by immunoSEQ multiplex PCR, the TCRdb table keeps only in-frame clones and is missing some. Among roughly 150,000 clones listed, approximately 88% were seen once. Sequencing was performed on PBMCs or T cells enriched from blood (not recorded which). The source of these receptors is a man between 65 and 79 years old who had been exposed to COVID-19. Both conserved end residues are part of each CDR3. The D gene is left open where the match is weak. Size is stated for part of the rows, as once, few or many counts, or as a class when the clone is expanded.

d_gene	j_gene	v_gene	abundance	CDR3aa	CDR3nt
.	TRBJ1-2	TRBV10-3	.	CAISESLAGAYGYTF	TGTGCCATCAGTGAGTCTCTGGCAGGGGCCTATGGCTACACCTTC
TRBD2	TRBJ2-7	TRBV11-2	.	CASSLDSGSSYEQYF	TGTGCCAGCAGCTTAGATAGCGGGAGCTCCTACGAGCAGTACTTC
.	TRBJ2-3	TRBV2	few	CASSPSRDSDTDTQYF	TGTGCCAGCAGTCCTTCCCGGGACTCGGACACAGATACGCAGTATTTT
TRBD2	TRBJ2-1	TRBV29-1	.	CSLLAGGYNEQFF	TGCAGCCTCCTAGCGGGAGGGTACAATGAGCAGTTCTTC
TRBD2	TRBJ2-7	TRBV12-3/TRBV12-4	.	CASSLTSGVEQYF	TGTGCCAGCAGCCTGACTAGCGGGGTCGAGCAGTACTTC
TRBD2	TRBJ2-4	TRBV19	.	CASSMVSAGEGLQYF	TGTGCCAGTAGTATGGTGTCAGCGGGAGAAGGGTTACAGTACTTC
.	TRBJ1-2	TRBV14	.	CASSQGGGTGNYGYTF	TGTGCCAGCAGCCAAGGTGGCGGGACGGGAAACTATGGCTACACCTTC
TRBD2	TRBJ2-2	TRBV19	.	CATPRTSGNTGELFF	TGTGCCACCCCAAGGACTAGCGGGAACACCGGGGAGCTGTTTTTT
.	TRBJ1-1	TRBV29-1	.	CSVGILRRQAEDTEAFF	TGCAGCGTTGGAATTTTGAGGAGACAGGCTGAGGACACTGAAGCTTTCTTT
.	TRBJ2-3	TRBV7-2	.	CASSLDRVTDTQYF	TGTGCCAGCAGCTTAGACAGGGTAACAGATACGCAGTATTTT
TRBD1	TRBJ1-4	TRBV28	.	CASSLQGATNEKLFF	TGTGCCAGCAGTTTACAGGGGGCAACTAATGAAAAACTGTTTTTT
TRBD2	TRBJ2-3	TRBV29-1	.	CSVAAGGATDTQYF	TGCAGCGTTGCCGCGGGAGGGGCCACAGATACGCAGTATTTT
TRBD1	TRBJ2-2	TRBV24-1	.	CATSPRGKHTGELFF	TGTGCCACCAGTCCCAGGGGGAAGCATACCGGGGAGCTGTTTTTT
TRBD1	TRBJ1-2	TRBV19	.	CASNLQGSDGYTF	TGTGCCAGTAACTTACAGGGGAGCGATGGCTACACCTTC
.	TRBJ2-2	TRBV30	few	CAWSRTGNTGELFF	TGTGCCTGGAGTAGAACCGGGAACACCGGGGAGCTGTTTTTT
TRBD2	TRBJ2-1	TRBV24-1	.	CATSDPSGRADEQFF	TGTGCCACCAGTGATCCTAGCGGGAGGGCCGATGAGCAGTTCTTC
TRBD1	TRBJ1-6	TRBV10-3	.	CAISGTGGNSPLHF	TGTGCCATCAGCGGGACAGGGGGTAATTCACCCCTCCACTTT
TRBD1	TRBJ1-2	TRBV19	.	CASSPTDRANYGYTF	TGTGCCAGTAGTCCGACCGACAGGGCAAACTATGGCTACACCTTC
.	TRBJ1-1	TRBV21-1	.	CASSNSGQGTNTEAFF	TGTGCCAGCAGCAACTCGGGACAGGGGACGAACACTGAAGCTTTCTTT
.	TRBJ1-1	TRBV14	.	CASSDNVNTEAFF	TGTGCCAGCAGCGACAACGTTAACACTGAAGCTTTCTTT
.	TRBJ2-3	TRBV3-1/TRBV3-2	once	CASSSECGAPSTDTQYF	TGTGCCAGCAGCTCCGAGTGCGGAGCCCCTAGCACAGATACGCAGTATTTT
TRBD2	TRBJ2-7	TRBV27	.	CASSGLAGGYEQYF	TGTGCCAGCAGTGGACTAGCGGGAGGATACGAGCAGTACTTC
.	TRBJ2-7	TRBV28	.	CASSSLAASSYEQYF	TGTGCCAGCAGTTCCCTGGCGGCTAGCTCCTACGAGCAGTACTTC
TRBD2	TRBJ2-1	TRBV9	.	CASSLRGLAGVNEQFF	TGTGCCAGCAGCCTTAGAGGACTAGCGGGAGTAAATGAGCAGTTCTTC
.	TRBJ2-7	TRBV6-2/TRBV6-3	.	CASSYSRASSYEQYF	TGTGCCAGCAGTTACTCGCGGGCGAGCTCCTACGAGCAGTACTTC
.	TRBJ2-5	TRBV12-3/TRBV12-4	.	CASSPTAGTTQYF	TGTGCCAGCAGTCCCACGGCGGGGACGACCCAGTACTTC
TRBD2	TRBJ2-2	TRBV5-1	.	CASSSLRPRGDTGELFF	TGCGCCAGCAGCTCCCTCCGGCCCCGGGGGGACACCGGGGAGCTGTTTTTT
.	TRBJ2-7	TRBV3-1/TRBV3-2	.	CASSPVQGAYEQYF	TGTGCCAGCAGCCCTGTACAGGGAGCCTACGAGCAGTACTTC
.	TRBJ2-5	TRBV20-1	.	CSAVGGETQYF	TGCAGTGCCGTCGGAGGGGAGACCCAGTACTTC
TRBD2	TRBJ2-1	TRBV6-2/TRBV6-3	.	CVSSGSLGGGRFNEQFF	TGTGTCAGCAGTGGATCTTTGGGCGGGGGTAGATTCAATGAGCAGTTCTTC
TRBD1	TRBJ2-1	TRBV29-1	.	CSADGQGRNEQFF	TGCAGCGCCGACGGACAGGGTCGCAATGAGCAGTTCTTC
TRBD2	TRBJ2-7	TRBV5-6	.	CASSPTSVPYEQYF	TGTGCCAGCAGCCCTACTAGCGTCCCCTACGAGCAGTACTTC
TRBD2	TRBJ2-7	TRBV2	few	CASRGLAGPWEQYF	TGTGCCAGCAGGGGACTAGCGGGGCCGTGGGAGCAGTACTTC
TRBD1	TRBJ1-2	TRBV18	.	CASSSIQGQGAYGYTF	TGTGCCAGCTCATCGATCCAAGGACAGGGAGCCTATGGCTACACCTTC
TRBD1	TRBJ1-5	TRBV28	.	CASSWGQGTQPQHF	TGTGCCAGCAGTTGGGGACAGGGAACTCAGCCCCAGCATTTT
.	TRBJ2-6	TRBV30	.	CAWSSRGTKRLANVLTF	TGTGCCTGGAGTTCTAGGGGGACTAAACGTTTGGCCAACGTCCTGACTTTC
TRBD1	TRBJ2-5	TRBV11-3	once	CASSLDRGKTQYF	TGTGCCAGCAGCCTCGACAGGGGCAAGACCCAGTACTTC
.	TRBJ1-2	TRBV12-3/TRBV12-4	.	CASSPARGSGYTF	TGTGCCAGCAGCCCCGCCAGGGGCTCTGGCTACACCTTC
.	TRBJ1-1	TRBV2	.	CASTPVSDRDGAFF	TGTGCCAGCACCCCCGTGAGTGATCGCGATGGAGCTTTCTTT
.	TRBJ2-1	TRBV7-2	.	CASSQTVYNEQFF	TGTGCCAGCAGCCAAACTGTATACAATGAGCAGTTCTTC
TRBD1	TRBJ2-7	TRBV27	.	CASSLSNRGRGEQYF	TGTGCCAGCAGTTTATCGAACAGGGGAAGGGGCGAGCAGTACTTC
.	TRBJ2-7	TRBV19	.	CASSIDGGRTYEQYF	TGTGCCAGTAGTATAGATGGCGGAAGGACCTACGAGCAGTACTTC
.	TRBJ1-5	TRBV12-3/TRBV12-4	.	CASTLNSNQPQHF	TGTGCCAGCACCTTAAATAGCAATCAGCCCCAGCATTTT
TRBD1	TRBJ1-1	TRBV19	.	CATLRWTGRSTEAFF	TGTGCCACACTACGTTGGACAGGCCGGAGCACTGAAGCTTTCTTT